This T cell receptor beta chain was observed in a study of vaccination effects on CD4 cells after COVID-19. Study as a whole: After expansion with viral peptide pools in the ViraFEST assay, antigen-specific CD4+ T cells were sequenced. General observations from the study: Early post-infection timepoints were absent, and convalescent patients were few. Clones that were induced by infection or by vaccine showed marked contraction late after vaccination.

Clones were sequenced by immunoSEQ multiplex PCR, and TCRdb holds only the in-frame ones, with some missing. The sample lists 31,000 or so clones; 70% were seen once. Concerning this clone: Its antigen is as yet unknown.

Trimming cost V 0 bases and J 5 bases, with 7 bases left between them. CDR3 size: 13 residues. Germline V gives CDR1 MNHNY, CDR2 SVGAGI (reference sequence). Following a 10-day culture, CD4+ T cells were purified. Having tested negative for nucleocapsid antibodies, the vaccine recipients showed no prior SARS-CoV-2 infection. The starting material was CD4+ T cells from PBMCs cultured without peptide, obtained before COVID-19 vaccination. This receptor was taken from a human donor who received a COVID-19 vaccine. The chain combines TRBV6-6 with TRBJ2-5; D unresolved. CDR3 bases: TGTGCCAGCAGTTACTCGCTCGTGGAGACCCAGTACTTC. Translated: CASSYSLVETQYF.